This TCR beta chain stems from a study of CD8 T cells in Susac syndrome. The CDR3 length is 15 residues. Germline V gene data show CDR1 as LGHDT and CDR2 as YNNKEL (reference sequence). J gave up 6 bases and V 7 bases, and 9 bases lay outside the gene matches. An input of roughly 0.45 to 1 ug of RNA was subjected to reverse transcription using random hexamers. By means of immunoSEQ multiplex PCR, TCR beta CDR3 spanning 54 Vbeta and 13 Jbeta underwent amplification. TCRdb ran MiXCR on the immunoSEQ multiplex PCR reads and lists one entry per CDR3 protein. The repertoire holds some 250,000 distinct CDR3 sequences, with almost 97% as singletons. Sequencing of TCR beta covered CD8+ and CD4+ T cells obtained from blood.

The specimen was CD4+ T cells from PBMCs. The clonotype originates from a human donor with Susac syndrome. The rearrangement links TRBV3-1 to TRBJ2-1; 10 positions match TRBD2. This chain's CDR3 is CASNPSGRARNEQFF. The CDR3 DNA is TGTGCCAGCAACCCCAGCGGGAGGGCCCGCAATGAGCAGTTCTTC.